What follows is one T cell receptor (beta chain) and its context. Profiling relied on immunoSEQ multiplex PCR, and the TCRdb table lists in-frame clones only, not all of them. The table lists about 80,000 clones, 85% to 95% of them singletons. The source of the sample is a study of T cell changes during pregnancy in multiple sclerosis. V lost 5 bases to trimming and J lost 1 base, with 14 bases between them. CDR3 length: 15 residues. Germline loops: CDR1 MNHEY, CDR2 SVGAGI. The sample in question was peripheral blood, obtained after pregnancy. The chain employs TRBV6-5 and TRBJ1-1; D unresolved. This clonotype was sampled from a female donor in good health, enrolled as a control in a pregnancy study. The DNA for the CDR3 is TGTGCCAGCAGTCCCTCTGAGCCGCAGAACACTGAAGCTTTCTTT. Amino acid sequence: CASSPSEPQNTEAFF.